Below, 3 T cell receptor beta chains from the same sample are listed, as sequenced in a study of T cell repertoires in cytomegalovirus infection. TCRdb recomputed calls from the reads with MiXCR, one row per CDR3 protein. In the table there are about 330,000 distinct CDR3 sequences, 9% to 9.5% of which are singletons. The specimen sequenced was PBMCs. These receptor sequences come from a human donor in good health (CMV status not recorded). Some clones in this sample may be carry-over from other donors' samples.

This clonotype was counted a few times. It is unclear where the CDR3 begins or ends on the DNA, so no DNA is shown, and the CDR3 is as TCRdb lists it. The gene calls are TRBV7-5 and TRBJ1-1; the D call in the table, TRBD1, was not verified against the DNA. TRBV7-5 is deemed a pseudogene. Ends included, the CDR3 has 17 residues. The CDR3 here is CISVPEAGQGSNTEAFF.

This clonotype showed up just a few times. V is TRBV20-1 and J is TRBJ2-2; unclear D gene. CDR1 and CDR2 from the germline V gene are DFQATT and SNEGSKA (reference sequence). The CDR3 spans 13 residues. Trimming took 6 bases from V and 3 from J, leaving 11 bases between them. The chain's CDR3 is CSAPDHHTGELFF. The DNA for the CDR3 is TGCAGTGCCCCGGACCACCACACCGGGGAGCTGTTTTTT.

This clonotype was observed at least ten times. The CDR3 DNA reads TGTGCCAGCCTGGAAGGGGGGCGGAACACTGAAGCTTTCTTT. This encodes CASLEGGRNTEAFF. The rearrangement links TRBV14 to TRBJ1-1; D perhaps matches TRBD1 (6 bases). CDR1 is SGHDN, CDR2 FVKESK, per germline. The CDR3 length is 14 residues. V shed 8 bases and J shed 1 base, with 14 bases lying between them.